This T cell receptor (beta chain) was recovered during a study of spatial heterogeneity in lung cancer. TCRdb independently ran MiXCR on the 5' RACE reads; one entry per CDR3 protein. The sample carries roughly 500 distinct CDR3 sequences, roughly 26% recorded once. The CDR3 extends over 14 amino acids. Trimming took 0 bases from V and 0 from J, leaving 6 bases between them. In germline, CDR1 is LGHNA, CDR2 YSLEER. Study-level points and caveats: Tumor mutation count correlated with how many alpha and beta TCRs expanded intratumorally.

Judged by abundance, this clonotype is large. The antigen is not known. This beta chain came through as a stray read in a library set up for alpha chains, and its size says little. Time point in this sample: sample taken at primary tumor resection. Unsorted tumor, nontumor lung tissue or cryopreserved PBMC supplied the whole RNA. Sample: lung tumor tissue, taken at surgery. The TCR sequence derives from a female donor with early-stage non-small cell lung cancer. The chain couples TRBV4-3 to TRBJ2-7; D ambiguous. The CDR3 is CASSQEYNSYEQYF. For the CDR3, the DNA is TGCGCCAGCAGCCAAGAATACAACTCCTACGAGCAGTACTTC.